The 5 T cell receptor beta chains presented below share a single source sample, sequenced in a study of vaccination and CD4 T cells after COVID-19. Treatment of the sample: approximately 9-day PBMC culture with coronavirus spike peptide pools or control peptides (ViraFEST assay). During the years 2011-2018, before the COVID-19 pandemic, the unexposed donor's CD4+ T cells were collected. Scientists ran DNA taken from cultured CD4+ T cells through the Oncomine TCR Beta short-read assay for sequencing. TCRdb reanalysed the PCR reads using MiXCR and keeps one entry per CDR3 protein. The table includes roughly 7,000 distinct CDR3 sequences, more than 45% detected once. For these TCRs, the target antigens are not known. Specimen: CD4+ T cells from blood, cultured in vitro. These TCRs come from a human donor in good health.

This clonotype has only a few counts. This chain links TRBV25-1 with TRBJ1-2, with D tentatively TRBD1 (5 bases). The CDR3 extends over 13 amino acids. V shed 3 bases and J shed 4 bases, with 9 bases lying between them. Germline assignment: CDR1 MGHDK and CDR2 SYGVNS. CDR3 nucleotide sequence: TGTGCCAGCAGTGATGGGGGGGGCTATGGCTACACCTTC. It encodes CASSDGGGYGYTF.

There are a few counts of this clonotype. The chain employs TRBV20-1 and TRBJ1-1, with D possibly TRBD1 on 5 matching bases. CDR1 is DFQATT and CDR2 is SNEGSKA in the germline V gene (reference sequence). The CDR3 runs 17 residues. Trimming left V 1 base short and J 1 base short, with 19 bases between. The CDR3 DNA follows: TGCAGTGCTAGAGGCCCAGGGCCGAAAACGTGGAACACTGAAGCTTTCTTT. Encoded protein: CSARGPGPKTWNTEAFF.

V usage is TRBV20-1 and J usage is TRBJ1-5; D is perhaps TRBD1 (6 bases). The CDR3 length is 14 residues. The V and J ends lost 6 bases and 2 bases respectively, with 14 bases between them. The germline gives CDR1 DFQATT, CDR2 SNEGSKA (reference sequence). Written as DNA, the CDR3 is TGCAGTGCCAATACAGGGAAGGGCAATCAGCCCCAGCATTTT. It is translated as CSANTGKGNQPQHF.

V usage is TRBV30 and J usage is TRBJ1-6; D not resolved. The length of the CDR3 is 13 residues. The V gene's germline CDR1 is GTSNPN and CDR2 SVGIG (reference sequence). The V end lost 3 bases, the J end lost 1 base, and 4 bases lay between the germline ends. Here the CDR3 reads CAWRTSYNSPLHF. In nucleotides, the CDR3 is TGTGCCTGGAGAACATCCTATAATTCACCCCTCCACTTT.

Here the CDR3 reads CAGGTTTNEKLFF. Written as DNA, the CDR3 is TGTGCCGGGGGGACCACAACTAATGAAAAACTGTTTTTT. This chain joins TRBV2 and TRBJ1-4, with D perhaps TRBD1 (5 bases). V lost 11 bases and J 0 bases, leaving 10 bases between the germline ends. Germline assignment: CDR1 SNHLY and CDR2 FYNNEI. The CDR3 has 13 residues.